The sequence of this TCR beta chain was determined in a study of T cell repertoires in cytomegalovirus infection. Study-wide results and limits: Predominance within the ex vivo response was attributable to HLA-C-restricted CMV-specific TCR beta clonotypes.

TCRdb re-derived calls from the reads in MiXCR, one entry per CDR3 protein. The sample has approximately 990,000 distinct CDR3 sequences, 30% to 40% seen once; the top ten hold roughly 13%. On this clonotype: Its specificity is not known.

The sequence was collected from a human donor in good health (CMV status not recorded). Some clones in this sample may be carry-over from other donors' samples. Source: cultured CD8+ T cells from PBMCs, taken from culture after CMV antigen stimulation.

The CDR3 DNA reads TGTGCCAGCAGCTTAGTTACCCCGAACACTGAAGCTTTCTTT. Protein: CASSLVTPNTEAFF. The J gene is TRBJ1-1, the V gene TRBV7-9; D not certain. CDR1 and CDR2 from the germline V gene are SEHNR and FQNEAQ (reference sequence). V was pared by 1 base and J by 1 base, with 7 bases between. This CDR3 has 14 residues.